This TCR beta chain was observed in a study of graft-versus-host responses after intestinal transplantation. Libraries were prepared by immunoSEQ multiplex PCR; TCRdb keeps only in-frame clonotypes and omits some of them. The table has around 100,000 clones, roughly 93% seen once. J was trimmed by 1 base and V by 3 bases; bases with no gene match: 5. Germline V gene lookup returns CDR1 SGDLS and CDR2 YYNGEE. The CDR3 extends over 15 amino acids. Concerning this clone: As yet, its antigen is unknown.

Study-level points and caveats: Allografts from individuals with graft-donor T cell macrochimerism displayed high graft-versus-host to host-versus-graft clonal ratios. Researchers found GvH clones in recipient marrow, and some showed up first in ileum or blood.

The sequences come from unstimulated CD8+ T cells sorted from spleen or lymph node cells, collected before intestinal transplant. The chain carries TRBV9 and TRBJ1-1, with 8 bases identical to TRBD1. The source is a human donor who received an intestinal transplant. The CDR3 region is CASSEGTGPNTEAFF. DNA for the CDR3: TGTGCCAGCAGCGAAGGGACAGGCCCGAACACTGAAGCTTTCTTT.